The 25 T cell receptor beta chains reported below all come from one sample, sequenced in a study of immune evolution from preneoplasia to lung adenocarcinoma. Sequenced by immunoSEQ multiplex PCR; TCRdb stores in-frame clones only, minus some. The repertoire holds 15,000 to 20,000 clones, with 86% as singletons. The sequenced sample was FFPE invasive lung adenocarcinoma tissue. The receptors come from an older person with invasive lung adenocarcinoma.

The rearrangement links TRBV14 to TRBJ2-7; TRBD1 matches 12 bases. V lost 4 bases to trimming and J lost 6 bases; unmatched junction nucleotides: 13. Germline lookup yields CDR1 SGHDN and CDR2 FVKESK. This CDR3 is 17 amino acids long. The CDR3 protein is CASSRGQGAPSVVEQYF. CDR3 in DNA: TGTGCCAGCAGCCGGGGACAGGGGGCGCCTAGCGTGGTCGAGCAGTACTTC.

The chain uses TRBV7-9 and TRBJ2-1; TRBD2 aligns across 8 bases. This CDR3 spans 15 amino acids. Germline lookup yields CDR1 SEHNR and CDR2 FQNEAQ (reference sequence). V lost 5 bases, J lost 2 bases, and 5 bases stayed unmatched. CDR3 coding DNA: TGTGCCAGCAGCATGACGGGACTAGCCTACAATGAGCAGTTCTTC. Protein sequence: CASSMTGLAYNEQFF.

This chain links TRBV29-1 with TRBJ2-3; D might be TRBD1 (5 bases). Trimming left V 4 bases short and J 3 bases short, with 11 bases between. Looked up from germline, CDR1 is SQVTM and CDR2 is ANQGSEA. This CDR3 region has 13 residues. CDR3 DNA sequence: TGCAGCGTTGTCCGTCAGGGAACAGATACGCAGTATTTT. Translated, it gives CSVVRQGTDTQYF.

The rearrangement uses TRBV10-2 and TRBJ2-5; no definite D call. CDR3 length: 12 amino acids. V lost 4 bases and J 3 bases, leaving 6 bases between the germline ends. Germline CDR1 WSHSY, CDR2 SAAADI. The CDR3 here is CASSARKETQYF. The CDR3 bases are TGCGCCAGCAGTGCCAGGAAAGAGACCCAGTACTTC.

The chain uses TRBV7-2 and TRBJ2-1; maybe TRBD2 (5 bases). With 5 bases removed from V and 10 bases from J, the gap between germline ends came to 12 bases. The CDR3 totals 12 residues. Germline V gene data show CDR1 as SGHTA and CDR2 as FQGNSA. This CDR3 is CASSPRVAEQFF. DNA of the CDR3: TGTGCCAGCAGCCCTCGGGTAGCGGAGCAGTTCTTC.

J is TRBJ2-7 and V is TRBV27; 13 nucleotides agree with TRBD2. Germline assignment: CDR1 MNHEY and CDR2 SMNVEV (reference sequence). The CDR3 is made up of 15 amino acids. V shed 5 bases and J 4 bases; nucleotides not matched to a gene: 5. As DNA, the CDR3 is TGTGCCAGCAGTGCCAGGACTAGCGGGGGATACGAGCAGTACTTC. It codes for CASSARTSGGYEQYF.

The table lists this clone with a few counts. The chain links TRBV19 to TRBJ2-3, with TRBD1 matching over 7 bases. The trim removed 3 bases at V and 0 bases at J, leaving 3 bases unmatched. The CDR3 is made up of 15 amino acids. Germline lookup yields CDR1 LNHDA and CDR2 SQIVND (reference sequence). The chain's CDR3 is CASSMTGSSTDTQYF. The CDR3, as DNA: TGTGCCAGTAGTATGACAGGGTCAAGCACAGATACGCAGTATTTT. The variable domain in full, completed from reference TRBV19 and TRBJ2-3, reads DGGITQSPKYLFRKEGQNVTLSCEQNLNHDAMYWYRQDPGQGLRLIYYSQIVNDFQKGDIAEGYSVSREKKESFPLTVTSAQKNPTAFYLCASSMTGSSTDTQYFGPGTRLTVL.

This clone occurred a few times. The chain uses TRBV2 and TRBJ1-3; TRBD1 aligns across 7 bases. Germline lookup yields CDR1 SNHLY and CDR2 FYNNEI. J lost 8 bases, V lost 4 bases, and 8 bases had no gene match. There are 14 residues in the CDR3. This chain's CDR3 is CASSVDREYYTIYF. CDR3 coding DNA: TGTGCCAGCAGTGTCGACAGGGAATATTACACCATATATTTT.

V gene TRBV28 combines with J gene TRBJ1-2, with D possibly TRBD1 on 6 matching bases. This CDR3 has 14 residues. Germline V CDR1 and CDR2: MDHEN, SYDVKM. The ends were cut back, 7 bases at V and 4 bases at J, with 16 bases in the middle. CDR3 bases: TGTGCCAGCATACCCGGGGGGGCGCGCTATGGCTACACCTTC. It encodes CASIPGGARYGYTF.

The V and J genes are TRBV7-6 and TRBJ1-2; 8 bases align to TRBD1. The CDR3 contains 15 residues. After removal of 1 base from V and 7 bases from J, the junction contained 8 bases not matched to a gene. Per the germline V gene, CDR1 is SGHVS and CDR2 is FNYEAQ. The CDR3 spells CASSLEETGATGYTF. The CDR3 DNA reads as TGTGCCAGCAGCTTAGAGGAGACAGGGGCGACTGGCTACACCTTC.

The CDR3 DNA is TGCGCCAGCAGCTTGGGTCAGGGCGCTAACTATGGCTACACCTTC. It specifies CASSLGQGANYGYTF. The rearrangement links TRBV5-1 to TRBJ1-2; maybe TRBD1 (5 bases). The CDR3 totals 15 residues. V was clipped by 0 bases and J by 0 bases, with 9 bases between them. Germline lookup yields CDR1 SGHRS and CDR2 YFSETQ.

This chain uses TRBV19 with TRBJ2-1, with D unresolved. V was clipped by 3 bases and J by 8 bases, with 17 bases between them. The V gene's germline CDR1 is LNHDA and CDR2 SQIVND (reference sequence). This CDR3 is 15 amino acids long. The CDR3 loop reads CASSILSPGWDEQFF. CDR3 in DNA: TGTGCCAGTAGTATTCTGAGTCCGGGTTGGGATGAGCAGTTCTTC.

Written as DNA, the CDR3 is TGTGCCAGCAGGTCTGCAGGGGGCGCTTTTCAGCCCCAGCATTTT. Its protein product is CASRSAGGAFQPQHF. The V and J genes are TRBV2 and TRBJ1-5, with 8 bases fitting TRBD1. With V trimmed by 6 bases and J by 6 bases, 10 bases remained unmatched. Germline loops: CDR1 SNHLY, CDR2 FYNNEI. This CDR3 region has 15 residues.

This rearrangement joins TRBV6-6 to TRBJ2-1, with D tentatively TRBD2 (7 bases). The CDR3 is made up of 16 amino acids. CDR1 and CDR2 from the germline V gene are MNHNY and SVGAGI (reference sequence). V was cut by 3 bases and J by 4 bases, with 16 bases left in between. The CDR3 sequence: CASSYLAGAWYNEQFF. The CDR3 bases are TGTGCCAGCAGTTATCTCGCGGGGGCCTGGTACAATGAGCAGTTCTTC.

The CDR3 protein is CASSLTLDKTYGYTF. CDR3 bases: TGCGCCAGCAGCTTGACACTTGATAAAACTTATGGCTACACCTTC. The chain links TRBV5-1 to TRBJ1-2; D is unclear. V lost 1 base and J lost 5, with 15 bases in between. The CDR3 consists of 15 residues. Looked up from germline, CDR1 is SGHRS and CDR2 is YFSETQ. The full variable domain, its missing parts supplied by reference TRBV5-1 and TRBJ1-2, is KAGVTQTPRYLIKTRGQQVTLSCSPISGHRSVSWYQQTPGQGLQFLFEYFSETQRNKGNFPGRFSGRQFSNSRSEMNVSTLELGDSALYLCASSLTLDKTYGYTFGSGTRLTVV.

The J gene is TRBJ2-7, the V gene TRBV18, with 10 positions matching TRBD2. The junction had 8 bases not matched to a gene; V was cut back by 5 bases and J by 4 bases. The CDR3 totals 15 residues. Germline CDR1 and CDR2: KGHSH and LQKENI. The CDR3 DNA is TGTGCCAGCTCATCCCCCGCTAGCGGGGGATACGAGCAGTACTTC. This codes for CASSSPASGGYEQYF.

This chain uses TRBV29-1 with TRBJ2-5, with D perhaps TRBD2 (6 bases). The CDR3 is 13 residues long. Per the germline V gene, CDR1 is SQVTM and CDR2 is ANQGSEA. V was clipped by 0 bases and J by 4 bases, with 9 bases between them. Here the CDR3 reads CSVEDRRGETQYF. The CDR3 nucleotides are TGCAGCGTTGAAGATCGGAGGGGAGAGACCCAGTACTTC.

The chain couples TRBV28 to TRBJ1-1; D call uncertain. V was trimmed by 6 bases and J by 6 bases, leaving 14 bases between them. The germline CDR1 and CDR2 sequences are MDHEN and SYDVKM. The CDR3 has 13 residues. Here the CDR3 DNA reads TGTGCCAGCAGCGGAGGTGCCCGGGCTGAAGCTTTCTTT. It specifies CASSGGARAEAFF.

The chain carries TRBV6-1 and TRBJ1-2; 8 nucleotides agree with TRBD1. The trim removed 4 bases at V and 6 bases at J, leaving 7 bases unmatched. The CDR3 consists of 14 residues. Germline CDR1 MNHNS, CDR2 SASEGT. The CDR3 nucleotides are TGTGCCAGCAGTGGGCAGGGGGCGATGGATGGCTACACCTTC. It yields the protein CASSGQGAMDGYTF.

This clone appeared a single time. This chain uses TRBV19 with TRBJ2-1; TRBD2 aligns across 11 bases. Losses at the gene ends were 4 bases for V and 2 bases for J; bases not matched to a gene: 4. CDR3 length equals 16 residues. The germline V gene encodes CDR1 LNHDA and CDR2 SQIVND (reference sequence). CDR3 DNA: TGTGCCAGTAGTAAGGGGACTAGCGGAGCCTACAATGAGCAGTTCTTC. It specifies CASSKGTSGAYNEQFF.

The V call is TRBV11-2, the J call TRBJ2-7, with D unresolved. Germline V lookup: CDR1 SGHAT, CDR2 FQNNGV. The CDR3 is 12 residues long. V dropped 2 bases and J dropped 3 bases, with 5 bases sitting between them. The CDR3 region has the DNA TGTGCCAGCAGCTTACGTAACTACGAGCAGTACTTC. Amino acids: CASSLRNYEQYF.

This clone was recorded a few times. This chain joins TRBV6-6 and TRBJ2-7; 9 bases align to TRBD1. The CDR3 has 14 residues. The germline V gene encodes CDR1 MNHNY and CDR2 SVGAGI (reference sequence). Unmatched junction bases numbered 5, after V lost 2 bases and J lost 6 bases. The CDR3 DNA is TGTGCCAGCAGTTACGACAGGGGGGGTGGCGAGCAGTACTTC. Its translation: CASSYDRGGGEQYF.

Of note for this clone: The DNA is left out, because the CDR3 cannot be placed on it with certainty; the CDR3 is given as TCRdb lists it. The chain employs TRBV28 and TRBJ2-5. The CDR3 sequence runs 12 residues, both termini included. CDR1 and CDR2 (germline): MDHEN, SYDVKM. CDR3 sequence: CASSILGETQYF.

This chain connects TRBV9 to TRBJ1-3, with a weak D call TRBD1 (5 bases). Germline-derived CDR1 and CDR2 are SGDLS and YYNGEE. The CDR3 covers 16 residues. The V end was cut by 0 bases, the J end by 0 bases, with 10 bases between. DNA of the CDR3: TGTGCCAGCAGCGTAGATGGGACGGTCTCTGGAAACACCATATATTTT. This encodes CASSVDGTVSGNTIYF.

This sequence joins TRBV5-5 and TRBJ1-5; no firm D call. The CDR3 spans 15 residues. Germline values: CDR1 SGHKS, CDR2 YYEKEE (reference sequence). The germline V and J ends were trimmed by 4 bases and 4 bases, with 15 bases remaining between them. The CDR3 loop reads CASSMDLASNQPQHF. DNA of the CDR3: TGTGCCAGCAGCATGGACCTAGCTAGTAATCAGCCCCAGCATTTT.